This T cell receptor (beta chain) was retrieved from a study of CD8+ T cells in alopecia areata. Turning to the study itself: C3H/HeJ donors with spontaneous alopecia, about 6-13 months old, supplied skin grafts to roughly 7-11-week-old female C3H/HeJ mice.

This clone was detected only a few times. Antigen specificity is unknown. The gene symbols are mouse symbols. The read ends 4 residues early relative to the CDR3; the germline J gene fills the gap. RNA extraction and reverse transcription yielded cDNA as sequencing template. The assay was immunoSEQ multiplex PCR, and TCRdb's table has in-frame clones only and misses some. Listed for the sample are under 350,000 clones, none seen a single time. CDR3 length: 14 amino acids. V lost 2 bases and J lost 2, with 9 bases in between. Germline V gene data show CDR1 as FNHDT and CDR2 as SITEND (reference sequence). Study-level results: Clarity of TCR sharing across patients fell short of that in mice, possibly HLA-related. Scalp samples also yield sequences from resident alphabeta T cells of normal skin. Clonality was higher in lesional than normal scalp, especially in alopecia totalis/universalis.

Cell sorting was performed on pooled cutaneous lymph node cells with CD4, CD8alpha, NKG2D, NKG2ACE and other markers. The sequence was obtained from a C3H/HeJ mouse with alopecia areata. Strain haplotype (MHC): H2-k. Sequencing input: CD4+ T cells sorted from a lymph node. This rearrangement joins TRBV19 to TRBJ2-3; D is possibly TRBD1 or TRBD2 (5 bases each). CDR3 DNA (partial): TGTGCCAGCAGTATGGGGGTTTTTGCAGAA. Amino acid sequence: CASSMGVFAE. The entire CDR3 is CASSMGVFAETLYF.